The 30 T cell receptor beta chains reported below all come from one sample, sequenced in a study of CD8 T cells in Susac syndrome. RNA, at about 0.45 to 1 ug, was reverse transcribed with random hexamers. Using its own MiXCR run on the immunoSEQ multiplex PCR reads, TCRdb lists one record per CDR3 protein. The sample includes under 350,000 distinct CDR3 sequences, 92% seen only once; the top ten take roughly 0.059%. Sequenced input: CD4+ T cells from PBMCs. The receptors come from a human donor with multiple sclerosis.

This chain links TRBV27 with TRBJ1-4; TRBD1 matches 8 bases. Germline V gene data show CDR1 as MNHEY and CDR2 as SMNVEV (reference sequence). Trimming removed 5 bases from V and 8 bases from J; junction bases left unmatched: 7. CDR3 length equals 14 residues. As DNA, the CDR3 is TGTGCCAGCAGTCTCGGGACAGGTCGCGAAAAACTGTTTTTT. Its protein product is CASSLGTGREKLFF.

The V call is TRBV7-2, the J call TRBJ2-5, with a possible D match to TRBD1 (5 bases). CDR3 length: 13 amino acids. V lost 6 bases and J lost 5, with 13 bases in between. The germline CDR1 and CDR2 sequences are SGHTA and FQGNSA. The CDR3 region has the DNA TGTGCCAGCAGACCTAGGGGTGGGGAGACCCAGTACTTC. Encoded protein: CASRPRGGETQYF.

The chain is built from TRBV27 and TRBJ1-6; a weak D match, TRBD1 (5 bases). The V gene lost 3 bases and the J gene lost 7 bases, with 10 bases spanning the gap. CDR1 is MNHEY and CDR2 is SMNVEV in the germline V gene (reference sequence). This CDR3 has 14 residues. Here the CDR3 reads CASSLRGWNSPLHF. CDR3 coding DNA: TGTGCCAGCAGTTTGAGGGGATGGAATTCACCCCTCCACTTT.

The count of this clonotype is one. The chain employs TRBV14 and TRBJ2-7; no reliable D call. Germline V gene lookup returns CDR1 SGHDN and CDR2 FVKESK. Deletions cut 1 base from V and 4 bases from J, with 14 bases between. The CDR3 sequence is 15 residues long. CDR3 DNA sequence: TGTGCCAGCAGCCAAGTTTCTGGGTGGATATACGAGCAGTACTTC. Amino acids: CASSQVSGWIYEQYF.

The gene calls are TRBV5-1 and TRBJ1-1; 7 positions match TRBD1. Germline V lookup: CDR1 SGHRS, CDR2 YFSETQ. The CDR3 covers 13 residues. J was trimmed by 3 bases and V by 4 bases; bases with no gene match: 3. The CDR3 sequence is CASSEGTDTEAFF. Here the CDR3 DNA reads TGCGCCAGCAGCGAAGGGACAGACACTGAAGCTTTCTTT.

This clonotype was observed a single time. In DNA, the CDR3 is TGTGCCAGCAGTTTATCGACAGTGCGCAATCAGCCCCAGCATTTT. Its protein product is CASSLSTVRNQPQHF. This chain connects TRBV27 to TRBJ1-5, with D maybe TRBD1 (5 bases). Trimming pared 0 bases from V and 2 bases from J, leaving 8 bases between. The CDR3 extends over 15 amino acids. The germline V gene encodes CDR1 MNHEY and CDR2 SMNVEV (reference sequence).

This chain uses TRBV6-5 with TRBJ1-2; TRBD1 is a possible D gene (5 bases). V lost 6 bases to trimming and J lost 8 bases, with 19 bases between them. This CDR3 region has 14 residues. The germline V gene has CDR1 MNHEY and CDR2 SVGAGI. The DNA of the CDR3 is TGTGCCAGCAGCGGAACTAAACTGGGGCTAGGCTACACCTTC. Translated, it gives CASSGTKLGLGYTF.

A remark on this clonotype: One end of the junction is discordant with germline, which a read error may explain. As DNA, the CDR3 is TGTGCTAGCAGCTTAGGGGGGTCCGATGAGCAGTTCTTC. Its translation is CASSLGGSDEQFF. The chain employs TRBV7-7 and TRBJ2-1; possibly TRBD1 or TRBD2 for D (6 bases each). Germline V gene data show CDR1 as SSHAT and CDR2 as FNYEAQ (reference sequence). CDR3 length equals 13 residues.

V gene TRBV5-8 combines with J gene TRBJ2-2; D might be TRBD1 or TRBD2, each matching 6 bases. V was shortened by 4 bases and J by 4 bases, with 26 bases between the two germline ends. The CDR3 extends over 19 amino acids. Germline values: CDR1 SGHTS, CDR2 YDEGEE. This chain's CDR3 is CASSPAGRRGRSLTGELFF. The CDR3 bases are TGTGCCAGCAGCCCGGCCGGGAGACGGGGGCGAAGCCTCACCGGGGAGCTGTTTTTT.

This clonotype was seen more than once but under ten times. The genes are TRBV11-1 and TRBJ1-5; tentatively, D is TRBD1 (5 bases). Germline V gives CDR1 SGHAT, CDR2 FQDESV (reference sequence). Trimming pared 5 bases from V and 6 bases from J, leaving 11 bases between. The CDR3 spans 13 residues. The CDR3 spells CASSQGESQPQHF. CDR3 DNA: TGTGCCAGCAGCCAGGGCGAAAGTCAGCCCCAGCATTTT. The full variable domain, with the rest looked up from reference TRBV11-1 and TRBJ1-5, is EAEVAQSPRYKITEKSQAVAFWCDPISGHATLYWYRQILGQGPELLVQFQDESVVDDSQLPKDRFSAERLKGVDSTLKIQPAELGDSAMYLCASSQGESQPQHFGDGTRLSIL.

The V call is TRBV20-1, the J call TRBJ2-3; no clear D. V was pared by 0 bases and J by 10 bases, with 8 bases between. The CDR3 consists of 11 residues. The germline V gene has CDR1 DFQATT and CDR2 SNEGSKA (reference sequence). CDR3 DNA: TGCAGTGCTAGAGACCCCCCCGCGCAGTATTTT. It is translated as CSARDPPAQYF.

The CDR3: CASRLAGDTGELFF. CDR3 nucleotide sequence: TGTGCCAGCCGCCTCGCGGGTGACACCGGGGAGCTGTTTTTT. This chain uses TRBV19 with TRBJ2-2, with a tentative D call TRBD2 (5 bases). The CDR3 spans 14 residues. Trimming shortened V by 9 bases and J by 3 bases, and 14 bases separated the two germline ends. Per the germline V gene, CDR1 is LNHDA and CDR2 is SQIVND (reference sequence).

The V and J genes are TRBV4-1 and TRBJ2-2; 10 bases line up with TRBD2. J lost 7 bases, V lost 8 bases, and 13 bases had no gene match. The germline V gene encodes CDR1 MGHRA and CDR2 YSYEKL. The CDR3 loop spans 16 amino acids. This CDR3 reads CASRPGLAGVIGELFF. CDR3 sequence (DNA): TGCGCCAGCCGCCCCGGGCTAGCGGGAGTCATCGGGGAGCTGTTTTTT.

The V and J genes are TRBV12-3 or TRBV12-4 and TRBJ1-1; D is uncertain. The CDR3 sequence is 15 residues long. V shed 5 bases and J shed 2 bases, with 15 bases lying between them. The CDR3 loop reads CASSPSPNPNTEAFF. The CDR3 DNA reads TGTGCCAGCAGTCCCAGCCCTAACCCAAACACTGAAGCTTTCTTT.

For the CDR3, the DNA is TGTGCCAGCAGCTTACTACCTAGCGGGGGGAAAGAGACCCAGTACTTC. Protein product: CASSLLPSGGKETQYF. The gene calls are TRBV7-3 and TRBJ2-5, with 11 bases aligning to TRBD2. This CDR3 contains 16 residues. Germline CDR1 and CDR2: SGHTA and FQGTGA. J was trimmed by 3 bases and V by 2 bases; bases with no gene match: 5. The full variable domain, completed using reference TRBV7-3 and TRBJ2-5, is GAGVSQTPSNKVTEKGKYVELRCDPISGHTALYWYRQSLGQGPEFLIYFQGTGAADDSGLPNDRFFAVRPEGSVSTLKIQRTERGDSAVYLCASSLLPSGGKETQYFGPGTRLLVL.

CDR3 residues: CASSLATRAPGTQYF. The DNA for the CDR3 is TGTGCCAGCAGCTTAGCTACTAGGGCCCCCGGGACCCAGTACTTC. This rearrangement joins TRBV11-2 to TRBJ2-5, with a possible D match to TRBD2 (5 bases). The V end lost 1 base, the J end lost 7 bases, and 16 bases lay between the germline ends. The CDR3 is 15 amino acids. Per germline, CDR1 SGHAT and CDR2 FQNNGV.

This chain connects TRBV6-6 to TRBJ1-2; D remains ambiguous. V was pared by 4 bases and J by 3 bases, with 15 bases between. Germline lookup yields CDR1 MNHNY and CDR2 SVGAGI (reference sequence). This CDR3 contains 15 residues. CDR3 sequence: CASSSPDGRDYGYTF. The DNA for the CDR3 is TGTGCCAGCAGTTCCCCCGACGGGAGGGACTATGGCTACACCTTC.

The chain has TRBV4-1 and TRBJ1-2; 9 nucleotides align to TRBD1. Germline V CDR1 and CDR2: MGHRA, YSYEKL. J gave up 7 bases and V 4 bases, and 7 bases lay outside the gene matches. The CDR3 length is 14 residues. CDR3: CASSREQGAGGYTF. CDR3 nucleotide sequence: TGCGCCAGCAGCCGGGAACAGGGGGCAGGTGGCTACACCTTC.

The chain is built from TRBV12-3 or TRBV12-4 and TRBJ2-5; TRBD2 matches 10 bases. The length of the CDR3 is 16 residues. J was trimmed by 2 bases and V by 4 bases; bases with no gene match: 7. The CDR3 region is CASSSIAGGLQETQYF. The CDR3 region has the DNA TGTGCCAGCAGTTCCATAGCGGGGGGATTACAAGAGACCCAGTACTTC.

This chain connects TRBV7-2 to TRBJ1-1; D is uncertain. CDR3 length equals 15 residues. The germline V gene encodes CDR1 SGHTA and CDR2 FQGNSA. V gave up 1 base and J gave up 1 base, with 10 bases separating them. CDR3 amino acids: CASSLEKGGNTEAFF. CDR3 sequence (DNA): TGTGCCAGCAGCTTAGAGAAGGGAGGGAACACTGAAGCTTTCTTT.

V gene TRBV7-9 combines with J gene TRBJ2-3, with a possible D match to TRBD1 (6 bases). Trimming pared 10 bases from V and 4 bases from J, leaving 27 bases between. The CDR3 spans 17 residues. In germline, CDR1 is SEHNR, CDR2 FQNEAQ (reference sequence). CDR3 in amino acids: CATELRAHRDTADTQYF. CDR3 sequence (DNA): TGTGCCACCGAGCTACGGGCTCACAGGGATACAGCAGATACGCAGTATTTT. Filled out from reference TRBV7-9 and TRBJ2-3, the complete variable domain reads DTGVSQNPRHKITKRGQNVTFRCDPISEHNRLYWYRQTLGQGPEFLTYFQNEAQLEKSRLLSDRFSAERPKGSFSTLEIQRTEQGDSAMYLCATELRAHRDTADTQYFGPGTRLTVL.

CDR3 in DNA: TGTGCCAGCAGCTCGGCGGGATACCAAGAGACCCAGTACTTC. Translated: CASSSAGYQETQYF. This rearrangement joins TRBV5-4 to TRBJ2-5, with a tentative D call TRBD2 (6 bases). CDR1 is SGHNT and CDR2 is YYREEE in the germline V gene (reference sequence). This CDR3 spans 14 amino acids. Trimming took 3 bases from V and 0 from J, leaving 9 bases between them.

The CDR3 DNA reads as TGTGCCAGCAGCCGGAACAGGGGGTATGGCTACACCTTC. This encodes CASSRNRGYGYTF. The chain uses TRBV6-5 and TRBJ1-2; TRBD1 aligns across 8 bases. The V gene end was trimmed by 6 bases and the J gene end by 5 bases; junction bases not matched to a gene: 5. The CDR3 has 13 residues. The germline CDR1 and CDR2 sequences are MNHEY and SVGAGI.

This clonotype came up a few times. The chain carries TRBV5-1 and TRBJ2-3, with D maybe TRBD2 (5 bases). The V end was cut by 5 bases, the J end by 3 bases, with 13 bases between. The CDR3 is 14 amino acids. CDR1 and CDR2 from the germline V gene are SGHRS and YFSETQ. The CDR3 DNA reads as TGCGCCAGCAGTCTAGCACCTTCTACAGATACGCAGTATTTT. This translates into CASSLAPSTDTQYF.

V is TRBV5-1 and J is TRBJ2-7, with a weak D call TRBD2 (6 bases). Germline-derived CDR1 and CDR2 are SGHRS and YFSETQ. CDR3 size: 17 residues. V was trimmed by 0 bases and J by 0 bases, leaving 16 bases between them. The CDR3 is CASSLAGRGDFSYEQYF. CDR3 DNA sequence: TGCGCCAGCAGCTTGGCCGGTCGCGGGGACTTCTCCTACGAGCAGTACTTC.

This chain connects TRBV3-1 to TRBJ2-1; 7 bases line up with TRBD2. The CDR3 is made up of 14 amino acids. The germline CDR1 and CDR2 sequences are LGHDT and YNNKEL (reference sequence). Trimming took 3 bases from V and 6 from J; bases not matched to a gene: 5. In DNA form, the CDR3 reads TGTGCCAGCAGCCACGGGCGGGGGAGCAATGAGCAGTTCTTC. Protein product: CASSHGRGSNEQFF.

The rearrangement uses TRBV6-4 and TRBJ2-1; D may be TRBD1 (5 bases). Germline CDR1 and CDR2: MRHNA and SNTAGT. The V end lost 3 bases, the J end lost 4 bases, and 13 bases lay between the germline ends. The CDR3 spans 15 residues. DNA for the CDR3: TGTGCCAGCAGTGAACAGGACCCCCTTTACAATGAGCAGTTCTTC. The encoded protein is CASSEQDPLYNEQFF.

The V and J genes are TRBV12-3 or TRBV12-4 and TRBJ1-2, with TRBD1 as a possible D gene (6 bases). V shed 9 bases and J shed 4 bases, with 21 bases lying between them. The CDR3 loop spans 15 amino acids. The CDR3 sequence is CASLPWGTGSYGYTF. CDR3 DNA sequence: TGTGCCAGTTTACCTTGGGGCACAGGGTCCTATGGCTACACCTTC.

The chain couples TRBV6-2 or TRBV6-3 to TRBJ2-7; the D gene is possibly TRBD1 (6 bases). The CDR3 contains 14 residues. Trimming stripped 7 bases from V and 2 bases from J, with 15 bases between. Germline CDR1 is MNHEY and CDR2 is SVGEGT. In nucleotides, the CDR3 is TGTGCCAGCATCGACCAGGGGCTTCCCTACGAGCAGTACTTC. Amino acid sequence: CASIDQGLPYEQYF.

V is TRBV19 and J is TRBJ1-2, with D perhaps matching TRBD1 (5 bases). V lost 6 bases and J 4 bases, leaving 15 bases between the germline ends. Germline V gives CDR1 LNHDA, CDR2 SQIVND (reference sequence). The CDR3 totals 14 residues. CDR3 in DNA: TGTGCCAGTAGCTCCCAGGGTGAGGGCTATGGCTACACCTTC. As protein: CASSSQGEGYGYTF.